The 9 T cell receptor beta chains listed next were all sequenced from one sample in a study of blood T cell repertoires in COVID-19. Sequencing used immunoSEQ multiplex PCR; TCRdb keeps in-frame clones, though not all of them. In the table there are roughly 62,000 clones, around 90% of which are singletons. Specimen: peripheral blood. These receptors originate from a human donor in a cohort sampled during active COVID-19.

The genes are TRBV6-5 and TRBJ2-7; 9 bases agree with TRBD1. The germline V gene has CDR1 MNHEY and CDR2 SVGAGI. The trim removed 8 bases at V and 4 bases at J, leaving 9 bases unmatched. The CDR3 consists of 14 residues. This CDR3 reads CASSSGTGSYEQYF. Here the CDR3 DNA reads TGTGCCAGCTCCTCCGGGACAGGGTCGTACGAGCAGTACTTC.

The chain uses TRBV7-9 and TRBJ2-3; maybe TRBD1 (6 bases). Trimming removed 5 bases from V and 4 bases from J, with 10 bases in between. The CDR3 loop spans 13 amino acids. Germline CDR1 reads SEHNR; CDR2 reads FQNEAQ (reference sequence). The CDR3 DNA reads TGTGCCAGCAGCAGCTCAGGGGCAGATACGCAGTATTTT. It translates to CASSSSGADTQYF.

The chain is built from TRBV3-1 (or the pseudogene TRBV3-2) and TRBJ1-2; 9 nucleotides align to TRBD1. Germline CDR1 is LGHDT and CDR2 is YNNKEL (reference sequence). V trimming: 7 bases; J trimming: 8 bases; junction bases outside the gene matches: 17. This CDR3 has 16 amino acids. The CDR3 is CASTPPRGQGVRGYTF. In nucleotides, the CDR3 is TGTGCCAGCACCCCCCCCAGGGGACAGGGAGTAAGAGGCTACACCTTC.

This clone was found once. The chain joins TRBV4-1 to TRBJ1-4; possibly TRBD1 for D (5 bases). In germline, CDR1 is MGHRA, CDR2 YSYEKL. V gave up 1 base and J gave up 8 bases, with 14 bases separating them. There are 15 residues in the CDR3. The DNA for the CDR3 is TGCGCCAGCAGCCAAGCTTCTAGGGGCCACGAAAAACTGTTTTTT. It yields the protein CASSQASRGHEKLFF.

The DNA of the CDR3 is TGTGCCATCAGGGGGGACAAGGTCCCTGAAGCTTTCTTT. This codes for CAIRGDKVPEAFF. V is TRBV10-3 and J is TRBJ1-1, with D possibly being TRBD1 (6 bases). This CDR3 has 13 amino acids. With 6 bases removed from V and 6 bases from J, the gap between germline ends came to 14 bases. The germline V gene encodes CDR1 ENHRY and CDR2 SYGVKD.

V and J are TRBV28 and TRBJ1-4, with a possible D match to TRBD1 (6 bases). V lost 6 bases to trimming and J lost 8 bases, with 13 bases between them. CDR3 size: 13 residues. CDR1 is MDHEN and CDR2 is SYDVKM in the germline V gene. The CDR3 reads CASSPHRVEKLFF. DNA for the CDR3: TGTGCCAGCAGCCCACACAGGGTAGAAAAACTGTTTTTT. Full variable domain (outside the CDR3, taken from reference TRBV28 and TRBJ1-4): DVKVTQSSRYLVKRTGEKVFLECVQDMDHENMFWYRQDPGLGLRLIYFSYDVKMKEKGDIPEGYSVSREKKERFSLILESASTNQTSMYLCASSPHRVEKLFFGSGTQLSVL.

The rearrangement links TRBV2 to TRBJ1-1, with TRBD1 matching over 7 bases. From germline, CDR1 is SNHLY and CDR2 FYNNEI. The CDR3 sequence is 14 residues long. The V segment lost 4 bases and the J segment 0 bases; nucleotides outside the gene matches: 2. The CDR3 is CASSAGTVNTEAFF. CDR3 sequence (DNA): TGTGCCAGCAGTGCGGGGACAGTGAACACTGAAGCTTTCTTT.

The chain uses TRBV19 and TRBJ2-5, with TRBD1 matching over 8 bases. The germline V gene has CDR1 LNHDA and CDR2 SQIVND (reference sequence). This CDR3 is built from 13 residues. Trimming removed 5 bases from V and 5 bases from J; junction bases left unmatched: 4. The CDR3 sequence: CASSSNRGETQYF. The CDR3 DNA follows: TGTGCCAGTAGTTCGAACAGGGGGGAGACCCAGTACTTC. Looking up the rest from reference TRBV19 and TRBJ2-5 gives the full variable domain: DGGITQSPKYLFRKEGQNVTLSCEQNLNHDAMYWYRQDPGQGLRLIYYSQIVNDFQKGDIAEGYSVSREKKESFPLTVTSAQKNPTAFYLCASSSNRGETQYFGPGTRLLVL.

The CDR3 nucleotides read TGCGCCAGCAGCTTAGGAGGCTCTGGAAACACCATATATTTT. Protein product: CASSLGGSGNTIYF. The V call is TRBV5-1, the J call TRBJ1-3, with unresolved D. V shed 2 bases and J shed 0 bases, with 6 bases lying between them. The CDR3 extends over 14 amino acids. Germline V lookup: CDR1 SGHRS, CDR2 YFSETQ.